This T cell receptor (beta chain) originates from a study of human T cells and chemical hapten exposure. About the study: Upper inner arm skin measuring approximately 2 cm by approximately 2 cm received 2% DPC for sensitization.

One entry per CDR3 protein results from TCRdb running MiXCR on the RACE reads. The repertoire holds 300,000 to 450,000 distinct CDR3 sequences, with 5% to 6.5% as singletons. Time point defined: pre-sensitization, week 0. Treatment in this sample: therapeutic diphenylcyclopropenone sensitization with weekly scalp DPC. This clonotype was counted only a few times. Its antigen is undetermined. General observations from the study: Donors, who had alopecia, may show an immune response that differs from healthy people's. PT1 expanded TCR counts and patch test score correlated positively.

This receptor was obtained from a woman younger than 30 with alopecia areata. Some clones in this sample may be carry-over from other donors' samples. Sequencing was performed on whole blood, taken in connection with sensitization to the hapten diphenylcyclopropenone (DPC).

The DNA for the CDR3 is TGTGCCAGCAGCTCAAGTATTCAGGGGAGCGTGAGCGGCTACACCTTC. This encodes CASSSSIQGSVSGYTF. J is TRBJ1-2 and V is TRBV3-1; tentative D call: TRBD1 (6 bases). CDR3 length: 16 residues. CDR1 and CDR2 (germline): LGHDT, YNNKEL (reference sequence). V was shortened by 5 bases and J by 8 bases, with 24 bases between the two germline ends.